Below, 19 T cell receptor beta chains from the same sample are listed, as sequenced in a study of shared clonotypes between healthy human individuals. Assay used: immunoSEQ multiplex PCR; TCRdb lists only in-frame clones, some missing. The sample carries around 700,000 clones, roughly 70% recorded once. The specimen sequenced was memory CD4+ T cells sorted from blood. The subset was: CD45RA-negative fraction. The receptor set was obtained from a woman in her thirties in good health.

This chain joins TRBV2 and TRBJ1-2; D is ambiguous. Trimming left V 10 bases short and J 0 bases short, with 12 bases between. CDR3 size: 13 residues. CDR1 and CDR2 from the germline V gene are SNHLY and FYNNEI. This CDR3 reads CAIQTLSNYGYTF. The DNA of the CDR3 is TGTGCCATCCAGACGCTATCTAACTATGGCTACACCTTC.

The chain employs TRBV4-1 and TRBJ2-7, with 11 bases lining up with TRBD1. The V segment lost 4 bases and the J segment 6 bases; nucleotides outside the gene matches: 14. The CDR3 loop spans 17 amino acids. Germline CDR1 reads MGHRA; CDR2 reads YSYEKL. CDR3 nucleotides: TGCGCCAGCAGCCGAGAACCGGACAGGGGGCTAACCGGCGAGCAGTACTTC. Protein sequence: CASSREPDRGLTGEQYF.

V usage is TRBV6-1 and J usage is TRBJ1-1, with 7 bases aligning to TRBD1. This CDR3 has 16 residues. CDR1 and CDR2 (germline): MNHNS, SASEGT. J was trimmed by 6 bases and V by 3 bases; bases with no gene match: 13. The CDR3, as DNA: TGTGCCAGCAGTGACTATGCCGGGACAGCTAACGCTGAAGCTTTCTTT. It codes for CASSDYAGTANAEAFF.

The V and J genes are TRBV5-4 and TRBJ1-2, with D possibly being TRBD1 (6 bases). CDR1 is SGHNT and CDR2 is YYREEE in the germline V gene (reference sequence). This CDR3 contains 13 residues. Trimming cost V 2 bases and J 8 bases, with 13 bases left between them. The CDR3 DNA reads as TGTGCCAGCAGCTTAACAGGGAAGTCCGGCTACACCTTC. This encodes CASSLTGKSGYTF.

V usage is TRBV10-2 and J usage is TRBJ2-4; a possible D gene is TRBD2 (6 bases). Germline CDR1 is WSHSY and CDR2 is SAAADI. CDR3 length: 15 amino acids. V lost 4 bases and J 1 base, leaving 11 bases between the germline ends. The CDR3 spells CASSVREGAKNIQYF. In DNA form, the CDR3 reads TGCGCCAGCAGTGTGCGGGAAGGGGCCAAAAACATTCAGTACTTC.

This sequence joins TRBV5-1 and TRBJ2-1, with 12 bases identical to TRBD2. The CDR3 loop spans 17 amino acids. Germline trimming cut 6 bases from V and 8 bases from J; bases unmatched to any gene: 15. The germline V gene has CDR1 SGHRS and CDR2 YFSETQ. The CDR3 nucleotides are TGCGCCAGCATCCGGAACCTGACTAGCGGGAGTTCCTATGAGCAGTTCTTC. Translating it yields CASIRNLTSGSSYEQFF.

The CDR3 region is CASSPRGVVEQYF. The CDR3 nucleotides read TGTGCCAGCTCACCAAGAGGAGTAGTCGAGCAGTACTTC. The chain recombines TRBV18 with TRBJ2-7; D is uncertain. CDR3 length: 13 amino acids. The germline V gene has CDR1 KGHSH and CDR2 LQKENI. Deletions cut 2 bases from V and 6 bases from J, with 11 bases between.

The gene calls are TRBV28 and TRBJ2-3; 8 nucleotides agree with TRBD2. The germline V gene encodes CDR1 MDHEN and CDR2 SYDVKM. The CDR3 contains 14 residues. V lost 3 bases and J lost 4; bases outside the gene matches: 3. This chain's CDR3 is CASSLELAADTQYF. The CDR3 nucleotides read TGTGCCAGCAGTTTGGAACTAGCGGCAGATACGCAGTATTTT.

This rearrangement joins TRBV4-1 to TRBJ2-5, with D tentatively TRBD1 (5 bases). Germline CDR1 is MGHRA and CDR2 is YSYEKL. This CDR3 has 14 amino acids. Trimming took 3 bases from V and 5 from J, leaving 13 bases between them. CDR3 coding DNA: TGCGCCAGCAGCCATAAAGGGGCTGAGGAGACCCAGTACTTC. Residues: CASSHKGAEETQYF.

This clone was counted once. This sequence joins TRBV5-4 and TRBJ1-2; the match to TRBD1 covers 7 bases. CDR1 SGHNT and CDR2 YYREEE come from the germline V gene (reference sequence). The CDR3 is made up of 15 amino acids. V shed 4 bases, J shed 5 bases, and the junction held 11 bases outside the gene matches. CDR3 loop: CASSQKGAGYYGYTF. CDR3 DNA: TGTGCCAGCAGCCAAAAGGGGGCAGGGTATTATGGCTACACCTTC.

The chain uses TRBV19 and TRBJ2-7; 8 bases align to TRBD2. CDR1 and CDR2 from the germline V gene are LNHDA and SQIVND (reference sequence). The V segment lost 3 bases and the J segment 3 bases; nucleotides outside the gene matches: 10. The CDR3 contains 16 residues. The CDR3 loop reads CASSMAGGESVYEQYF. The CDR3 DNA sequence: TGTGCCAGTAGTATGGCGGGAGGAGAATCGGTCTACGAGCAGTACTTC.

The rearrangement joins TRBV6-1 to TRBJ2-7; D possibly uses TRBD1 or TRBD2 (5 bases each). Germline CDR1 reads MNHNS; CDR2 reads SASEGT. The CDR3 totals 13 residues. Trimming took 3 bases from V and 5 from J, leaving 11 bases between them. The CDR3 DNA follows: TGTGCCAGCAGTGAGATGAGGGGAAACGAGCAGTACTTC. Its translation: CASSEMRGNEQYF.

The V and J genes are TRBV5-1 and TRBJ2-1; possibly TRBD2 for D (5 bases). With 4 bases removed from V and 7 bases from J, the gap between germline ends came to 9 bases. In germline, CDR1 is SGHRS, CDR2 YFSETQ. There are 12 residues in the CDR3. The CDR3 DNA is TGCGCCAGCAGCGTCGAGGGAAATGAGCAGTTCTTC. This encodes CASSVEGNEQFF.

The chain links TRBV7-6 to TRBJ2-5; D is undetermined. The CDR3 loop spans 12 amino acids. The germline V and J ends were trimmed by 1 base and 2 bases, with 2 bases remaining between them. Germline V gives CDR1 SGHVS, CDR2 FNYEAQ. The CDR3 DNA reads as TGTGCCAGCAGCTTAGTTCAAGAGACCCAGTACTTC. Amino acids: CASSLVQETQYF.

The chain employs TRBV4-1 and TRBJ2-1, with a weak D call TRBD1 (6 bases). This CDR3 is built from 17 residues. V was shortened by 1 base and J by 0 bases, with 13 bases between the two germline ends. Germline CDR1 is MGHRA and CDR2 is YSYEKL. CDR3 DNA: TGCGCCAGCAGCCAAGTCTCTACAGGGTCCTCCTACAATGAGCAGTTCTTC. Amino acid sequence: CASSQVSTGSSYNEQFF.

The gene calls are TRBV5-4 and TRBJ2-1; no firm D call. V gave up 4 bases and J gave up 6 bases, with 17 bases separating them. CDR3 length equals 15 residues. The V gene's germline CDR1 is SGHNT and CDR2 YYREEE (reference sequence). CDR3 protein: CASSRPTNLGNEQFF. DNA of the CDR3: TGTGCCAGCAGCCGTCCGACCAACCTCGGCAATGAGCAGTTCTTC.

This clone has a handful of counts. V and J are TRBV27 and TRBJ2-3; TRBD2 might be the D (5 bases). V shed 3 bases and J shed 1 base, with 14 bases lying between them. This CDR3 has 16 amino acids. In germline, CDR1 is MNHEY, CDR2 SMNVEV (reference sequence). The CDR3 region has the DNA TGTGCCAGCAGTTTCCAGGTCGGGATAGGCACAGATACGCAGTATTTT. It codes for CASSFQVGIGTDTQYF.

The V call is TRBV19, the J call TRBJ1-5; D remains ambiguous. V lost 4 bases, J lost 0 bases, and 7 bases lay in between. The CDR3 is 14 amino acids. Germline V gives CDR1 LNHDA, CDR2 SQIVND (reference sequence). The CDR3 sequence is CASSTIDSNQPQHF. In DNA, the CDR3 is TGTGCCAGTAGTACAATTGATAGCAATCAGCCCCAGCATTTT.

V is TRBV28 and J is TRBJ2-7; 9 bases map to TRBD1. Per germline, CDR1 MDHEN and CDR2 SYDVKM. The V and J ends lost 5 bases and 5 bases, in that order; junction bases with no gene match: 7. This CDR3 contains 14 residues. CDR3 coding DNA: TGTGCCAGCAGTAAACAGGGGGCCCTGGACGAGCAGTACTTC. Its protein is CASSKQGALDEQYF.